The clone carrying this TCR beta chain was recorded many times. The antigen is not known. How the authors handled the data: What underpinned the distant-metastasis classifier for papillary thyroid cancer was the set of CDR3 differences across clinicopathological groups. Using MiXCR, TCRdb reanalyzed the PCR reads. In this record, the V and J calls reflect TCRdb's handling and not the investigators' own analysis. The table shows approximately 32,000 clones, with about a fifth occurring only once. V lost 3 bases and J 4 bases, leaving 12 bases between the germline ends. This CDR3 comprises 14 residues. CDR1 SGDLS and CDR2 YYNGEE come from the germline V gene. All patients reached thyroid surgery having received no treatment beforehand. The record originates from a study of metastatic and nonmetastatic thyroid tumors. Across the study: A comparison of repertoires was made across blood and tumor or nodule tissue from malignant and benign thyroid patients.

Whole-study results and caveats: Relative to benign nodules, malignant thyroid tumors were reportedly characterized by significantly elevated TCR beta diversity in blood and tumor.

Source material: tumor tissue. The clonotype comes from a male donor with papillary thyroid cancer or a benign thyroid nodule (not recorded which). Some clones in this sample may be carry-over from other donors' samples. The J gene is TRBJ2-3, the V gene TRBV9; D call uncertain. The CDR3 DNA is TGTGCCAGCAGCGCGGAGCCCTTGGCAGATACGCAGTATTTT. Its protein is CASSAEPLADTQYF.